This paragraph covers one TCR beta chain sequence. The antigen remains unidentified. The sample comes from a study of Ad26.COV2.S vaccination and SARS-CoV-2 variants. Overall study results and limits: In TCR breadth and depth analyses, total T cell responses may have been underestimated.

Treatment noted: roughly 20 received Ad26.COV2.S at low or high dose, single or two shots; about 5 received placebo; per-sample allocation not given. Day 63 following the first vaccine or placebo injection was when the samples were taken. The CDR3 covers 18 residues. Germline CDR1 is MNHEY and CDR2 is SMNVEV (reference sequence). V was clipped by 7 bases and J by 0 bases; unmatched bases: 17. Repertoires were generated with immunoSEQ multiplex PCR, while TCRdb's copy carries only in-frame clones and drops some. The data hold some 250,000 clones, with 85% to 90% observed a single time. The sample was peripheral blood, taken in a trial of Ad26.COV2.S vaccine versus placebo. This receptor was identified in a person aged 18 to 59 who received the Ad26.COV2.S COVID-19 vaccine or a placebo. The V call is TRBV27, the J call TRBJ1-2; TRBD1 aligns across 7 bases. CDR3 coding DNA: TGTGCCAGCATCCCAAGTTGGGCCAGGACAGGACCTAACTATGGCTACACCTTC. This gives the protein CASIPSWARTGPNYGYTF.